What follows are 9 T cell receptor beta chains derived from one specimen sequenced in a study of PD-1 blockade in classical Hodgkin lymphoma. The method was immunoSEQ multiplex PCR; TCRdb's version includes in-frame clones alone and lacks a portion of them. The sample shows some 96,000 clones, 81% of them seen only once. Brentuximab vedotin exposure varied, and every patient relapsed after autologous stem cell transplantation. The sequencing here drew on peripheral blood mononuclear cells (PBMCs), taken before the second cycle of nivolumab. These receptors were collected from a human donor with classical Hodgkin lymphoma.

This clone was seen more than once but under ten times. The chain has TRBV19 and TRBJ2-2; 7 bases line up with TRBD1. Germline CDR1 and CDR2: LNHDA and SQIVND (reference sequence). Germline trimming cut 5 bases from V and 7 bases from J; bases unmatched to any gene: 7. The CDR3 has 14 amino acids. This CDR3 reads CASSGQVGSGELFF. The CDR3, as DNA: TGTGCCAGTAGTGGACAGGTGGGGAGCGGGGAGCTGTTTTTT.

The chain employs TRBV7-8 and TRBJ2-1, with D uncertain. The CDR3 runs 15 residues. The V gene lost 3 bases and the J gene lost 4 bases, with 13 bases spanning the gap. Germline V CDR1 and CDR2: SGHVS, FQNEAQ. The CDR3 sequence is CASSLKTPPYNEQFF. Written as DNA, the CDR3 is TGTGCCAGCAGCTTGAAGACTCCCCCGTACAATGAGCAGTTCTTC.

The rearrangement links TRBV15 to TRBJ1-4, with no clear D. Per germline, CDR1 LNHNV and CDR2 YYDKDF (reference sequence). Trimming cost V 7 bases and J 0 bases, with 9 bases left between them. The CDR3 runs 14 residues. The CDR3 DNA follows: TGTGCCACCAACGACCCAGCAACTAATGAAAAACTGTTTTTT. This encodes CATNDPATNEKLFF.

The chain carries TRBV5-1 and TRBJ1-2; 7 nucleotides align to TRBD1. Per the germline V gene, CDR1 is SGHRS and CDR2 is YFSETQ. V was clipped by 4 bases and J by 0 bases; unmatched bases: 12. The CDR3 runs to 17 residues. The CDR3 sequence: CASSPTGAASSNYGYTF. CDR3 DNA: TGCGCCAGCAGCCCCACAGGGGCCGCTTCGTCTAACTATGGCTACACCTTC. Combining the CDR3 with reference TRBV5-1 and TRBJ1-2 gives the whole variable domain KAGVTQTPRYLIKTRGQQVTLSCSPISGHRSVSWYQQTPGQGLQFLFEYFSETQRNKGNFPGRFSGRQFSNSRSEMNVSTLELGDSALYLCASSPTGAASSNYGYTFGSGTRLTVV.

This clone was observed a handful of times. This chain uses TRBV11-2 with TRBJ2-1; no clear D. Germline lookup yields CDR1 SGHAT and CDR2 FQNNGV. The CDR3 covers 15 residues. Trimming left V 5 bases short and J 4 bases short, with 15 bases between. The CDR3 spells CASSADWAAYNEQFF. The DNA for the CDR3 is TGTGCCAGCAGCGCCGACTGGGCAGCTTACAATGAGCAGTTCTTC.

The chain employs TRBV19 and TRBJ2-7; 8 nucleotides agree with TRBD1. The CDR3 spans 15 residues. The germline gives CDR1 LNHDA, CDR2 SQIVND (reference sequence). Trimming took 4 bases from V and 1 from J; bases not matched to a gene: 6. CDR3 protein: CASSKGQGGSYEQYF. In nucleotides, the CDR3 is TGTGCCAGTAGTAAAGGACAGGGTGGATCCTACGAGCAGTACTTC.

The V and J genes are TRBV4-1 and TRBJ2-7, with TRBD2 matching 12 bases. Germline CDR1 and CDR2: MGHRA and YSYEKL. The CDR3 has 16 residues. The V gene end was trimmed by 3 bases and the J gene end by 0 bases; junction bases not matched to a gene: 3. This chain's CDR3 is CASSHPTSGSSYEQYF. The CDR3 DNA sequence: TGCGCCAGCAGCCACCCGACTAGCGGGAGCTCCTACGAGCAGTACTTC.

This chain links TRBV7-8 with TRBJ1-5; no definite D call. Germline loops: CDR1 SGHVS, CDR2 FQNEAQ. Trimming removed 7 bases at V and 1 base at J, with 11 bases between. The CDR3 covers 14 residues. Written as DNA, the CDR3 is TGTGCCAGCACCCTTACAGAGAGCAATCAGCCCCAGCATTTT. Its protein product is CASTLTESNQPQHF.

The gene calls are TRBV30 and TRBJ1-3; D remains ambiguous. Germline V CDR1 and CDR2: GTSNPN, SVGIG (reference sequence). CDR3 length: 15 residues. V was shortened by 2 bases and J by 4 bases, with 15 bases between the two germline ends. CDR3 region: CAWSPSWGSGNTIYF. The CDR3 DNA reads TGTGCCTGGAGTCCATCGTGGGGTTCGGGAAACACCATATATTTT.